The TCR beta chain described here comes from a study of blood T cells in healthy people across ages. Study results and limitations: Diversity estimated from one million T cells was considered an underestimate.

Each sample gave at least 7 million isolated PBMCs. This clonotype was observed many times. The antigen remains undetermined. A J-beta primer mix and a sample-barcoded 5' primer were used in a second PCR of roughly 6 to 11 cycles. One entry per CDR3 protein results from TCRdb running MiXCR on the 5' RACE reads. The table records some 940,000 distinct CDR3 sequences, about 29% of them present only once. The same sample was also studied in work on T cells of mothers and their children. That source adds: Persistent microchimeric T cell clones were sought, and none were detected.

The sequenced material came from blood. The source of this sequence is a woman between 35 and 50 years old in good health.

CDR3 amino acids: CASSPEPFTDTQYF. The CDR3 DNA is TGTGCCAGCAGTCCCGAACCTTTCACAGATACGCAGTATTTT. The chain uses TRBV28 and TRBJ2-3; no reliable D call. Trimming took 5 bases from V and 2 from J, leaving 11 bases between them. The CDR3 runs 14 residues. CDR1 and CDR2 (germline): MDHEN, SYDVKM.